This is a list of T cell receptor beta chains from one sample in a study of cytomegalovirus exposure and HLA in healthy donors. The assay was immunoSEQ multiplex PCR, and TCRdb's table has in-frame clones only and misses some. Among roughly 96,000 clones listed, approximately 72% were seen once. Sequenced: PBMCs. The receptor source for this set is a woman in her 70s in good health and CMV-seropositive. CDR3s include the opening cysteine and the closing phenylalanine or tryptophan. A D gene is named only where the DNA matches it firmly. Part of the rows lack a size; the others show once, few, many or a class for expanded clones.

j_call | clone_size | v_call | d_call | cdr3_nt | cdr3_aa
TRBJ2-5 | . | TRBV4-1 | . | TGCGCCAGCAGCCAAGAGATCTTCGCCGCGGGGGCCGAAGAGACCCAGTACTTC | CASSQEIFAAGAEETQYF
TRBJ1-5 | once | TRBV2 | TRBD1 | TGTGCCAGCAGTGAAATAGGGGGCCAGCCCCAGCATTTT | CASSEIGGQPQHF
TRBJ1-5 | . | TRBV23-1 | . | TGCGCCAGCAGTTTTCGCACAACAGGGAACAATCAGCCCCAGCATTTT | CASSFRTTGNNQPQHF
TRBJ2-7 | . | TRBV2 | TRBD2 | TGTGCCAGCAGTGAAGCAACCATAGCGGGATCTACCTACGAGCAGTACTTC | CASSEATIAGSTYEQYF
TRBJ2-5 | . | TRBV7-7 | . | TGTGCTAGCAGCCAAGGTGGCGTCCAGGGCGGAGAGACCCAGTACTTC | CASSQGGVQGGETQYF
TRBJ2-7 | . | TRBV6-6 | TRBD1 | TGTGCCACCCGACTCGGACAGGTGAACTACGGGCAGTACTTC | CATRLGQVNYGQYF
TRBJ2-7 | . | TRBV13 | TRBD1 | TGTGCCAGCAGCCTAAACAGGGGGGAGCAGTACTTC | CASSLNRGEQYF
TRBJ1-1 | . | TRBV4-3 | . | TGCGCCAGCAGCCAAGATGGCCTTGTGAACACTGAAGCTTTCTTT | CASSQDGLVNTEAFF
TRBJ1-2 | . | TRBV4-3 | . | TGCGCCAGCAGCCAAGATGCGAGAGCCTCCTATGGCTACACCTTC | CASSQDARASYGYTF
TRBJ2-3 | . | TRBV5-1 | . | TGCGCCAGCGGGGGGGGGCAGAGCACAGATACGCAGTATTTT | CASGGGQSTDTQYF
TRBJ2-1 | . | TRBV15 | . | TGTGCCACCAGCAGAGCGCTAGGTAGCGAGCAGTTCTTC | CATSRALGSEQFF
TRBJ2-1 | . | TRBV5-1 | . | TGCGCCAGCAGCTTCGCAGGGTCGAATGAGCAGTTCTTC | CASSFAGSNEQFF
TRBJ2-3 | . | TRBV6-1 | TRBD2 | TGTGCCAGCAGTGAATGGCCGAGCGGGAGCGTCACAGATACGCAGTATTTT | CASSEWPSGSVTDTQYF
TRBJ2-7 | . | TRBV5-5 | TRBD1 | TGTGCCAGCAGCAGCCCGGGACAGGCGAATTACGAGCAGTACTTC | CASSSPGQANYEQYF
TRBJ1-1 | . | TRBV28 | . | TGTGCCAGCAGTTTGGGGCACTCGAACACTGAAGCTTTCTTT | CASSLGHSNTEAFF
TRBJ2-7 | . | TRBV18 | TRBD2 | TGTGCCAGCTCACCACGGCTAGCGGGAGGAGCCTACGAGCAGTACTTC | CASSPRLAGGAYEQYF
TRBJ2-5 | . | TRBV5-1 | TRBD1 | TGCGCCAGCAGCTCACAGGGGGCGGGGGAGACCCAGTACTTC | CASSSQGAGETQYF
TRBJ2-5 | . | TRBV7-2 | TRBD2 | TGTGCCAGCAGCTTAGTTAGCGGGGGGCGGGGTGGGAAGACCCAGTACTTC | CASSLVSGGRGGKTQYF
TRBJ1-1 | . | TRBV7-2 | . | TGTGCCAGCAGCTTAGTCGGGTCGTGGGGAGGTACGAACACTGAAGCTTTCTTT | CASSLVGSWGGTNTEAFF
TRBJ2-3 | few | TRBV7-2 | . | TGTGCCAGCAGCCCAACTACTGGGGGCTTAGATACGCAGTATTTT | CASSPTTGGLDTQYF
TRBJ1-4 | . | TRBV19 | TRBD1 | TGTGCCAGTAGTATAAAAGGGACAGGGCCCGGAACTAATGAAAAACTGTTTTTT | CASSIKGTGPGTNEKLFF
TRBJ1-1 | . | TRBV6-1 | TRBD1 | TGTGCCACCGTGGCGGAGGACAGGAACTCTGAAGCTTTCTTT | CATVAEDRNSEAFF
TRBJ1-4 | . | TRBV28 | . | TGTGCCAGCAGCTATAAAGAAAAACTGTTTTTT | CASSYKEKLFF
TRBJ2-7 | . | TRBV21-1 | . | TGTGCCAGCAGCAAAGAGGCGGGACAGGGTTCCTACGAGCAGTACTTC | CASSKEAGQGSYEQYF
TRBJ2-1 | . | TRBV28 | TRBD1 | TGTGCCAGCAGGGGGACAGAACTATACAATGAGCAGTTCTTC | CASRGTELYNEQFF
TRBJ1-1 | . | TRBV7-9 | TRBD1 | TGTGCCAGCAGCTATGGACAGGCCACTGAAGCTTTCTTT | CASSYGQATEAFF
TRBJ1-4 | . | TRBV18 | . | TGTGCCAGCTCACCACGGGGAGCAACTAATGAAAAACTGTTTTTT | CASSPRGATNEKLFF
TRBJ2-7 | few | TRBV2 | . | TGTGCCAGCAGAGTAGCGGAAACTTACGAGCAGTACTTC | CASRVAETYEQYF
TRBJ2-5 | . | TRBV5-1 | . | TGCGCCAGCAACTATCAAGGGGTGGGGGAGACCCAGTACTTC | CASNYQGVGETQYF
TRBJ2-6 | . | TRBV4-3 | . | TGCGCCAGCAGCCAAGAGCCAGGCTCTGGGGCCAACGTCCTGACTTTC | CASSQEPGSGANVLTF
TRBJ1-1 | once | TRBV11-3 | . | TGTGCCAGCAGCTTAACGTCGGGTAACACTGAAGCTTTCTTT | CASSLTSGNTEAFF
TRBJ1-4 | . | TRBV7-6 | . | TGTGCCAGCAGCCCAACAGGACCTGCAACTAATGAAAAACTGTTTTTT | CASSPTGPATNEKLFF
TRBJ1-2 | . | TRBV5-1 | . | TGCGCCAGCAGCCTGACCCCCGGGTTCTATGGCTACACCTTC | CASSLTPGFYGYTF
TRBJ2-6 | once | TRBV28 | . | TGTGCCAGCAGTTTAGCCCAGGGGTTTCACTCTGGGGCCAACGTCCTGACTTTC | CASSLAQGFHSGANVLTF
TRBJ2-3 | . | TRBV6-1 | . | TGTGCCAGCAGTGAAGCAGGGAATAGCGCAGATACGCAGTATTTT | CASSEAGNSADTQYF
TRBJ2-2 | . | TRBV2 | . | TGTGCCAGCAGTCACAGGGACACCGGGGAGCTGTTTTTT | CASSHRDTGELFF
TRBJ2-2 | few | TRBV4-2 | . | TGTGCCAGCAGCTCCACCAGGGCAATGGGGACCGGGGAGCTGTTTTTT | CASSSTRAMGTGELFF